The source of this T cell receptor beta chain is a study of OX40 agonist ivuxolimab in advanced cancers. Only in-frame clones appear in the TCRdb table, and some are missing; sequencing was by immunoSEQ multiplex PCR. The table shows 99,000 or so clones, with approximately 93% occurring only once. The junction had 9 bases not matched to a gene; V was cut back by 6 bases and J by 0 bases. Germline values: CDR1 MNHEY, CDR2 SMNVEV (reference sequence). This CDR3 region has 16 residues. This chain joins TRBV27 and TRBJ2-7, with TRBD1 matching over 9 bases. The receptor comes from an adult with an advanced solid tumor such as melanoma, head and neck, liver or kidney cancer. This material consisted of CD4+ or CD8+ T cells sorted from blood, taken in a trial of the OX40 agonist ivuxolimab. The CDR3 DNA reads as TGTGCCAGCAGCCTAACGGGGACAGGGTTCTCCTACGAGCAGTACTTC. This sequence encodes CASSLTGTGFSYEQYF.